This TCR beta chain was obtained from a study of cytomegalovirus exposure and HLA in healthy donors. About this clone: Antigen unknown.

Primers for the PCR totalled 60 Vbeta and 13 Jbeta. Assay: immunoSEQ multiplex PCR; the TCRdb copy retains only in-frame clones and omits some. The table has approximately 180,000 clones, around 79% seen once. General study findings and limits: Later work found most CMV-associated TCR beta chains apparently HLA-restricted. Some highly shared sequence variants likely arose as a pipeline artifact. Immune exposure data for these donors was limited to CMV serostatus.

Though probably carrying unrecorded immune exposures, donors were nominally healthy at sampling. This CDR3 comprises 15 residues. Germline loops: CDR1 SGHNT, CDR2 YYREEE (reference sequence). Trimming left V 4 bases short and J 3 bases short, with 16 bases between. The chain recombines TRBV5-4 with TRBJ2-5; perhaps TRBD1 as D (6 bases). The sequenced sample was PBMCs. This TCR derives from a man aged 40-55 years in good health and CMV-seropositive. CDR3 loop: CASSPPDSEKETQYF. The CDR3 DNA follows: TGTGCCAGCAGCCCCCCGGACAGCGAAAAAGAGACCCAGTACTTC. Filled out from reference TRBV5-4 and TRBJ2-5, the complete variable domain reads ETGVTQSPTHLIKTRGQQVTLRCSSQSGHNTVSWYQQALGQGPQFIFQYYREEENGRGNFPPRFSGLQFPNYSSELNVNALELDDSALYLCASSPPDSEKETQYFGPGTRLLVL.